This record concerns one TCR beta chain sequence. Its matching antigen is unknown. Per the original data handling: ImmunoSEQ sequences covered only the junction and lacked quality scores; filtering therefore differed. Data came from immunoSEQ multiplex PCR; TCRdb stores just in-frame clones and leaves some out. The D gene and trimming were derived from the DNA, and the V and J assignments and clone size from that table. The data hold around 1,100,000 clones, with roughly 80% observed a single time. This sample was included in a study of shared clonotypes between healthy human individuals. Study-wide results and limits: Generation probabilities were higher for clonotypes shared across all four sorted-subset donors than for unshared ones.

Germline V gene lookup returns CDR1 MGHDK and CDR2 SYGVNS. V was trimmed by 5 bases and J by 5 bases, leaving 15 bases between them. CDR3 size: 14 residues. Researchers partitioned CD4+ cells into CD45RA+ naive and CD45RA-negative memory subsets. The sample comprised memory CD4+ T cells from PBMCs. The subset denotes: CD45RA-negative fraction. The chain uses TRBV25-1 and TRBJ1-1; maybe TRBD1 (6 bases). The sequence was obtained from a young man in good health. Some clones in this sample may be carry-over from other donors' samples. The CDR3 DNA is TGTGCCAGCAGTCAGACAGGATGGGGGACTGAAGCTTTCTTT. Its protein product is CASSQTGWGTEAFF.